This T cell receptor (beta chain) was captured by sequencing in a study of control samples from healthy donors and cancer patients. TCRdb's table, derived via immunoSEQ multiplex PCR, lists solely in-frame clones and lacks some. The sample has some 120,000 clones, more than 70% seen once. CDR3 size: 13 residues. V shed 9 bases, J shed 5 bases, and the junction held 7 bases outside the gene matches. Germline V lookup: CDR1 KGHSH, CDR2 LQKENI. This clone was detected once. The sample consisted of blood. The sequence was obtained from a woman in her 70s in good health. The genes are TRBV18 and TRBJ2-3; TRBD1 matches at 8 bases. CDR3 in DNA: TGTGCCAGTATCAGGGGGCGCAGAGATACGCAGTATTTT. Its translation: CASIRGRRDTQYF.